Sequencing of this T cell receptor (beta chain) was carried out in a study of Japanese encephalitis immunity and Zika vaccine responses (TCRdb year 2021). In terms of the full investigation: Included participants received three 5.0 ug doses of alum-adjuvanted ZPIV at weeks 0, 4 and 28. Two to three months ahead of the first ZPIV dose, more than ten participants were given JEV vaccine (IXIARO) as a two-dose regimen with the doses 28 days apart. Before ZPIV, twelve participants got a single dose of YFV vaccine (YF-VAX), while 8 to 10 participants were flavivirus-naive. For TCR sequencing, roughly six representative participants were chosen from each pre-vaccination group, with samples at week 0 (after pre-vaccination, before ZPIV) and week 52. TCR repertoires from a few flavivirus-naive individuals were additionally analyzed at weeks 2, 6 and 52 after the start of ZPIV vaccination. The stimulations used peptide pools from ZIKV structural proteins divided into flavivirus-conserved and non-conserved sets, or JEV or YFV peptides that matched the pre-vaccination. The ZIKV peptides, 15-mers that overlapped by 11 residues, were chosen for containing NetMHCpan/NetMHCII-predicted epitopes with affinity below 50 nM. The study examined whether earlier vaccination against Japanese encephalitis virus (JEV) or yellow fever virus (YFV) influenced CD4 T cell responses to the Zika vaccine.

This clonotype is judged medium-sized (0.01 to 0.1%). The input lacks base qualities; no much larger clone sits a single base away. Library prep was done by 5' RACE. TCRbeta libraries were pooled in proportion to their sorted cell numbers before sequencing. Total RNA from sorted cells was extracted with RNAzol RT, and cDNA was made with an oligo(dT) primer and a template-switching oligo. The TCRbeta V-CDR3-J region was amplified by PCR with Kapa HiFi between a SMARTer oligo primer and a TCRbeta constant-region primer. A second PCR added Illumina adaptors and sample-specific index barcodes, with HighPrep bead cleanup and Bioanalyzer confirmation of a roughly 650 bp band. Libraries were sequenced on an Illumina MiSeq with 2x151 bp paired-end reads. For the original study's pipeline: An in-house Java program demultiplexed the reads, and MiXCR assigned TCRbeta annotations and counted clonotypes. Repertoire overlap was measured with Morisita-Horn indices from the R package vegan, along with UPGMA clustering and Circos plots of recurring clonotypes. Shannon diversity and richness were normalized to the highest possible value given the input cell numbers, yielding values from 0 to 1. CDR3beta sequences were aligned using MUSCLE, distances were calculated using SeqinR, and multidimensional scaling was plotted in R. TCRdb trimmed public reads at Q25 via fastp, called clones via MiXCR and kept in-frame beta chains. Entries that share a CDR3 protein sequence are merged under the most common genes and DNA. The V and J calls and clone size are TCRdb's, not the authors'. The sample table holds hundreds of distinct CDR3 sequences, of which 4.5% to 5% were seen once. The ten most abundant clones make up 35% to 40% of the sample.

General study outcomes and caveats: Samples grouped by participant and showed no similarity between individuals, suggesting that no public TCRs were detected. Because there were not enough samples, the peptide pools could not be deconvoluted, which meant the specific peptides behind the cross-reactive responses went unidentified. CD8 T cell responses of very low magnitude were detected against ZIKV peptide pools and were observed in only a few individuals. In JEV-pre-vaccinated donors, the repertoire richness of CD4 T cells responding to conserved ZIKV epitopes dropped significantly after ZPIV. Higher repertoire similarity across time-points and stimulations was observed in JEV-pre-vaccinated donors than in YFV-pre-vaccinated donors, indicating that more clonotypes were common to ZIKV and JEV stimulation. Rather than the whole vaccinated cohort, the analysis covered just a subset of trial participants, namely those who received three doses and had adequate samples.

After labeling with CellTrace CFSE, PBMCs were cultured for about six days in RPMI containing roughly 8% human serum along with peptide pools, each at about 1 ug/mL. Enrolled adults were healthy and were found to be seronegative for ZIKV, JEV, YFV, DENV and WNV by microneutralization screening. The samples were taken from a phase 1, double-blinded, randomized, placebo-controlled trial testing an alum-adjuvanted Zika purified-inactivated virus (ZPIV) vaccine. Peripheral blood mononuclear cells were isolated using a standard procedure and kept frozen in liquid nitrogen until needed. V and J lose 5 bases and 1 base, and a span of 11 bases separates them. Looking up the germline V gene (reference sequence) yields CDR1 MNHEY and CDR2 SMNVEV. The CDR3 goes from the cysteine to the phenylalanine over 15 residues. Solely the CDR3 DNA is kept, with 45 bases framed from the first base.

Recombination joined TRBV27 with TRBJ2-2, and the D gene may be TRBD1, 6 bases matching. Sample: antigen-activated CD8+ T cells from blood, cultured, taken during a Zika inactivated vaccine study. The clonotype originates from an adult man who received an inactivated Zika virus vaccine. The nucleotide sequence reads TGTGCCAGCAGTACACCGGGACAGAACACCGGGGAGCTGTTTTTT. The resulting protein is CASSTPGQNTGELFF.